These T cell receptor beta chains were read from a single sample in a study of blood T cell repertoires in COVID-19. Here immunoSEQ multiplex PCR was the method, and the copy in TCRdb shows in-frame clones only, minus some. The sample yields some 37,000 clones, less than 95% seen once. Input material: peripheral blood. The source of these receptors is a human donor in a cohort sampled during active COVID-19. Both conserved end residues are part of each CDR3. D genes are given only for firm matches.

j_call d_call v_call cdr3_aa cdr3_nt
TRBJ2-7 . TRBV7-9 CASSLGLGVDEQYF TGTGCCAGCAGCTTAGGCCTGGGAGTCGACGAGCAGTACTTC
TRBJ2-4 TRBD1 TRBV28 CASSTRTGPIAKNIQYF TGTGCCAGCAGTACCCGGACAGGACCGATAGCCAAAAACATTCAGTACTTC
TRBJ1-5 TRBD1 TRBV7-2 CASSPDRVNQPQHF TGTGCCAGCAGCCCCGACAGGGTCAATCAGCCCCAGCATTTT
TRBJ2-3 TRBD2 TRBV9 CASSLSGRGSTDTQYF TGTGCCAGCAGCCTAAGCGGGAGGGGAAGCACAGATACGCAGTATTTT
TRBJ2-7 TRBD2 TRBV28 CASSFMRGSAYEQYF TGTGCCAGCAGTTTCATGCGCGGGAGCGCCTACGAGCAGTACTTC
TRBJ2-1 . TRBV28 CASSSVYGSSYNEQFF TGTGCCAGCAGTTCCGTCTACGGGAGCTCCTACAATGAGCAGTTCTTC
TRBJ2-1 . TRBV24-1 CATSDLDSWGPNEQFF TGTGCCACCAGTGATTTGGACAGTTGGGGTCCCAATGAGCAGTTCTTC
TRBJ2-7 TRBD2 TRBV19 CASSRLAGDYEQYF TGTGCCAGTAGCCGACTAGCGGGGGACTACGAGCAGTACTTC
TRBJ2-4 . TRBV23-1 CASRPSRVTKNIQYF TGCGCCAGCAGGCCCTCGCGGGTGACCAAAAACATTCAGTACTTC
TRBJ2-5 . TRBV28 CASTSPRGGGETQYF TGTGCCAGCACCTCCCCCCGGGGAGGAGGCGAGACCCAGTACTTC
TRBJ1-5 . TRBV30 CAWGTIANQPQHF TGTGCCTGGGGGACAATCGCCAATCAGCCCCAGCATTTT
TRBJ2-1 TRBD1 TRBV9 CASQPDRGSYNEQFF TGTGCCAGCCAACCCGACAGGGGGTCCTACAATGAGCAGTTCTTC
TRBJ2-1 TRBD1 TRBV5-1 CASSPGQGGGYEQFF TGCGCCAGCAGCCCCGGACAGGGGGGTGGGTATGAGCAGTTCTTC
TRBJ1-1 TRBD1 TRBV3-1/TRBV3-2 CASSQGGGVNTEAFF TGTGCCAGCAGCCAAGGAGGGGGCGTAAACACTGAAGCTTTCTTT
TRBJ2-7 . TRBV7-9 CASSFGGSSYEQYF TGTGCCAGCAGCTTCGGCGGGTCCTCCTACGAGCAGTACTTC
TRBJ2-3 . TRBV27 CASSLDQPGSTDTQYF TGTGCCAGCAGTTTGGACCAGCCGGGGTCGACAGATACGCAGTATTTT
TRBJ2-1 . TRBV5-1 CASSLPGNEQFF TGCGCCAGCAGCTTGCCCGGGAATGAGCAGTTCTTC
TRBJ1-5 . TRBV24-1 CATSDGTQGRNQPQHF TGTGCCACCAGTGATGGGACACAGGGACGCAATCAGCCCCAGCATTTT